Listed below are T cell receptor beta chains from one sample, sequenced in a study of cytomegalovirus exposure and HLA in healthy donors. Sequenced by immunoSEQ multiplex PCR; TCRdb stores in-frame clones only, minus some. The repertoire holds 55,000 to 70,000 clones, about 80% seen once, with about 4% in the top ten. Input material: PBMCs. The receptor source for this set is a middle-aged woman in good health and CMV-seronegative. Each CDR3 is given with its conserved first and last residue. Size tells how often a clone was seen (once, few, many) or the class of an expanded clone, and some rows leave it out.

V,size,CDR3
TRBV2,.,CASTDQGAAEAFF
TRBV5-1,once,CASSLAVQSSYTF
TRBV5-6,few,CASSRAGLAGYEQYF
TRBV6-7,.,CASSPSGFYNEQFF
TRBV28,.,CASSFDRDFSNQPQHF
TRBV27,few,CASSRTTGNYGYTF
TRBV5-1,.,CASSLEPTNYGYTF
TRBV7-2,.,CASSPQDRGHGYTF
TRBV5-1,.,CASSFQGKNTGELFF
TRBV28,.,CASSLPPPGLADGYEQYF
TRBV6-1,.,CASSEVGGSYNEQFF
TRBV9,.,CASSERTGDTEAFF
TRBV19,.,CASRIGGTANEKLFF
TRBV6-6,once,CASSYQGGNQPQHF
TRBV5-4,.,CASSPGQGPDTQYF
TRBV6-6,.,CASIPDRGGSPLHF
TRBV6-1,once,CASSEQGAYYGYTF
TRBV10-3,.,CAISESKGQETQYF
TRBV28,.,CASSLPTGVIEEAFF
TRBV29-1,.,CSVSRTGKPDTQYF
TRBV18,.,CASSPGLAGGTRTDTQYF
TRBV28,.,CASSWTGRNQPQHF
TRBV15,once,CATSQLSGRAPFEQFF
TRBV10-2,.,CASSDRVSNQPQHF
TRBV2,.,CASTRRRGLGEQYF
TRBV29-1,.,CSLRQGGEVAFF